This entry lists 30 T cell receptor beta chains sequenced from one sample in a study of blood T cell repertoires in COVID-19. Clones were sequenced by immunoSEQ multiplex PCR, and TCRdb holds only the in-frame ones, with some missing. The sample lists about 360,000 clones, around 82% occurring once. Sequenced material: peripheral blood. These TCRs come from a man in his thirties or forties with active or convalescent COVID-19.

The chain carries TRBV7-8 and TRBJ2-2, with a possible D match to TRBD2 (6 bases). This CDR3 has 16 residues. Germline CDR1 reads SGHVS; CDR2 reads FQNEAQ. The V gene lost 7 bases and the J gene lost 1 base, with 16 bases spanning the gap. CDR3 bases: TGTGCCAGCATTCCCAGATGGCGGGAGAACACCGGGGAGCTGTTTTTT. Translating gives CASIPRWRENTGELFF.

The rearrangement links TRBV23-1 to TRBJ2-2; D remains unclear. TRBV23-1 is filed as an ORF, its function uncertain. V was pared by 6 bases and J by 4 bases, with 6 bases between. This CDR3 is 12 amino acids long. In nucleotides, the CDR3 is TGCGCCAGCAGAGCGATCACCGGGGAGCTGTTTTTT. It translates to CASRAITGELFF.

The gene calls are TRBV5-1 and TRBJ2-7, with 8 bases aligning to TRBD2. This CDR3 has 15 residues. J was trimmed by 3 bases and V by 1 base; bases with no gene match: 6. The germline CDR1 and CDR2 sequences are SGHRS and YFSETQ. Written as DNA, the CDR3 is TGCGCCAGCAGCTTGAGAGCGGGGGTACACTACGAGCAGTACTTC. This encodes CASSLRAGVHYEQYF.

J is TRBJ1-1 and V is TRBV30, with D tentatively TRBD1 (5 bases). Germline lookup yields CDR1 GTSNPN and CDR2 SVGIG (reference sequence). The CDR3 contains 16 residues. V lost 8 bases, J lost 0 bases, and 22 bases lay in between. CDR3 in DNA: TGTGCCCTTCTCTTGTGGACATTGGGAATGAACACTGAAGCTTTCTTT. Translation: CALLLWTLGMNTEAFF.

A few counts support this clone. V and J are TRBV3-1 (or the pseudogene TRBV3-2) and TRBJ1-1; D might be TRBD1 (5 bases). The V end was cut by 1 base, the J end by 1 base, with 7 bases between. Germline V gene sequence: CDR1 LGHDT, CDR2 YNNKEL (reference sequence). This CDR3 has 14 amino acids. The CDR3 sequence: CASSQVGENTEAFF. CDR3 DNA sequence: TGTGCCAGCAGCCAAGTAGGGGAGAACACTGAAGCTTTCTTT.

This clone has more than one count but fewer than ten. The gene calls are TRBV4-3 and TRBJ1-3; TRBD1 is a possible D gene (5 bases). The ends were cut back, 0 bases at V and 2 bases at J, with 8 bases in the middle. The CDR3 extends over 15 amino acids. From germline, CDR1 is LGHNA and CDR2 YSLEER. DNA of the CDR3: TGCGCCAGCAGCCAAGAACGGGGGACTGGAAACACCATATATTTT. Translating gives CASSQERGTGNTIYF.

The chain combines TRBV7-9 with TRBJ2-3; TRBD1 might be the D (6 bases). This CDR3 has 14 amino acids. The V and J ends lost 6 bases and 2 bases respectively, with 12 bases between them. The germline CDR1 and CDR2 sequences are SEHNR and FQNEAQ (reference sequence). The CDR3 DNA sequence: TGTGCCAGCAGTCCACAGGGCGCCACAGATACGCAGTATTTT. Translated: CASSPQGATDTQYF.

Written as DNA, the CDR3 is TGTGCCAGCAGTTCCGGGACAGGGTATCGATACACCTTC. Translated: CASSSGTGYRYTF. The chain couples TRBV28 to TRBJ1-2, with 9 bases matching TRBD1. This CDR3 region has 13 residues. The trim removed 4 bases at V and 11 bases at J, leaving 8 bases unmatched. Germline CDR1 reads MDHEN; CDR2 reads SYDVKM.

V usage is TRBV3-1 (or the pseudogene TRBV3-2) and J usage is TRBJ2-5; 8 bases are a match to TRBD2. The junction had 15 bases not matched to a gene; V was cut back by 1 base and J by 8 bases. Germline V gene lookup returns CDR1 LGHDT and CDR2 YNNKEL (reference sequence). This CDR3 has 17 residues. This CDR3 is CASSQAGWRGARITQYF. DNA for the CDR3: TGTGCCAGCAGCCAAGCGGGGTGGCGGGGGGCCCGTATAACCCAGTACTTC.

The genes are TRBV18 and TRBJ2-1; TRBD1 might be the D (6 bases). The CDR3 length is 12 residues. Germline lookup yields CDR1 KGHSH and CDR2 LQKENI. The V end was cut by 3 bases, the J end by 6 bases, with 6 bases between. In DNA form, the CDR3 reads TGTGCCAGCTCACCGGACAGCAATGAGCAGTTCTTC. Protein: CASSPDSNEQFF.

The chain recombines TRBV28 with TRBJ1-5, with a tentative D call TRBD1 (6 bases). Trimming removed 5 bases at V and 5 bases at J, with 16 bases between. Germline values: CDR1 MDHEN, CDR2 SYDVKM. This CDR3 has 15 residues. CDR3 in DNA: TGTGCCAGCAGTCCGGACAGAAACCTAGATCAGCCCCAGCATTTT. It yields the protein CASSPDRNLDQPQHF.

The chain recombines TRBV7-6 with TRBJ2-3; TRBD2 aligns across 7 bases. The junction had 0 bases not matched to a gene; V was cut back by 1 base and J by 5 bases. This CDR3 is 13 amino acids long. Germline loops: CDR1 SGHVS, CDR2 FNYEAQ. The CDR3 nucleotides read TGTGCCAGCAGCTTAGAGCGGGGAGATACGCAGTATTTT. Amino acids: CASSLERGDTQYF.

This chain links TRBV11-3 with TRBJ2-1; 12 bases map to TRBD2. CDR1 and CDR2 (germline): SGHNT, YENEEA. V lost 5 bases, J lost 3 bases, and 2 bases stayed unmatched. This CDR3 is built from 15 residues. This CDR3 reads CASSPSGRGYNEQFF. CDR3 DNA: TGTGCCAGCAGCCCTAGCGGGAGGGGCTACAATGAGCAGTTCTTC.

This sequence joins TRBV23-1 and TRBJ1-5; 10 bases fit TRBD1. TRBV23-1 is assigned to the ORF class and has an uncertain function. After removal of 0 bases from V and 7 bases from J, the junction contained 6 bases not matched to a gene. The CDR3 spans 16 residues. The CDR3 DNA reads TGCGCCAGCAGTCAATCGACAGGGGGCTCTAGACAGCCCCAGCATTTT. Translating gives CASSQSTGGSRQPQHF.

The chain links TRBV27 to TRBJ1-2, with D perhaps matching TRBD1 (6 bases). The CDR3 runs 13 residues. Trimming shortened V by 5 bases and J by 8 bases, and 15 bases separated the two germline ends. The V gene's germline CDR1 is MNHEY and CDR2 SMNVEV (reference sequence). CDR3 DNA sequence: TGTGCCAGCAGTCCCAGGGGCCATAGCGGCTACACCTTC. As protein: CASSPRGHSGYTF.

V gene TRBV28 combines with J gene TRBJ2-3, with 11 bases matching TRBD2. Germline V gene data show CDR1 as MDHEN and CDR2 as SYDVKM. The CDR3 totals 19 residues. With V trimmed by 5 bases and J by 0 bases, 13 bases remained unmatched. CDR3 nucleotide sequence: TGTGCCAGCAGTATCCGGACTAGCGGGTCTTCCGGAAGCACAGATACGCAGTATTTT. This gives the protein CASSIRTSGSSGSTDTQYF.

The gene calls are TRBV29-1 and TRBJ2-2; a possible D gene is TRBD1 (6 bases). The CDR3 totals 15 residues. Trimming shortened V by 5 bases and J by 7 bases, and 20 bases separated the two germline ends. Germline assignment: CDR1 SQVTM and CDR2 ANQGSEA. The CDR3 DNA sequence: TGCAGCGTTAAGATCGAAGGGGGAGAGGGCGGGGAGCTGTTTTTT. Translation gives CSVKIEGGEGGELFF.

The chain employs TRBV12-5 and TRBJ2-1, with TRBD2 identical over 10 bases. The CDR3 sequence is 14 residues long. The V gene end was trimmed by 6 bases and the J gene end by 7 bases; junction bases not matched to a gene: 6. Germline CDR1 and CDR2: LGHNT and FRNRAP. In DNA, the CDR3 is TGTGCTAGTGGCAAGCGGGAGGGGTTTAATGAGCAGTTCTTC. Its translation is CASGKREGFNEQFF.

This rearrangement joins TRBV30 to TRBJ2-1, with a weak D call TRBD1 (5 bases). The germline V gene has CDR1 GTSNPN and CDR2 SVGIG (reference sequence). The CDR3 covers 11 residues. V lost 1 base, J lost 10 bases, and 8 bases lay in between. This CDR3 reads CAWSGGAEQFF. The CDR3 DNA reads as TGTGCCTGGAGTGGGGGCGCCGAGCAGTTCTTC.

The chain links TRBV3-1 (or the pseudogene TRBV3-2) to TRBJ2-7, with D possibly matching TRBD2 (6 bases). The CDR3 has 15 amino acids. Trimming removed 4 bases from V and 1 base from J, with 14 bases in between. Per the germline V gene, CDR1 is LGHDT and CDR2 is YNNKEL (reference sequence). This CDR3 is CASSLGLFSSYEQYF. The CDR3 DNA reads as TGTGCCAGCAGCCTGGGACTGTTTTCGTCCTACGAGCAGTACTTC.

This clone was counted between two and nine times. This chain joins TRBV11-2 and TRBJ2-7; a weak D match, TRBD1 (5 bases). Germline CDR1 and CDR2: SGHAT and FQNNGV. This CDR3 comprises 13 residues. Trimming removed 0 bases at V and 5 bases at J, with 8 bases between. The CDR3 is CASSLDVGDEQYF. As DNA, the CDR3 is TGTGCCAGCAGCTTAGATGTAGGGGACGAGCAGTACTTC.

The chain has TRBV12-3 or TRBV12-4 and TRBJ1-2; D is ambiguous. The CDR3 length is 13 residues. Trimming pared 3 bases from V and 2 bases from J, leaving 7 bases between. The CDR3 sequence is CASSFPQNYGYTF. The CDR3 region has the DNA TGTGCCAGCAGTTTTCCTCAGAACTATGGCTACACCTTC.

V and J are TRBV4-1 and TRBJ2-3, with 11 bases identical to TRBD2. With 4 bases clipped from V and 1 base from J, the junction kept 4 bases outside the gene matches. This CDR3 has 16 amino acids. Per the germline V gene, CDR1 is MGHRA and CDR2 is YSYEKL. The CDR3 is CASSPMGLAGTDTQYF. In DNA, the CDR3 is TGCGCCAGCAGCCCTATGGGACTAGCGGGCACAGATACGCAGTATTTT.

This rearrangement joins TRBV7-2 to TRBJ2-5, with D perhaps matching TRBD2 (5 bases). This CDR3 region has 13 residues. Trimming removed 2 bases at V and 3 bases at J, with 7 bases between. Germline CDR1 is SGHTA and CDR2 is FQGNSA. The CDR3 spells CASSLYGEETQYF. The CDR3, as DNA: TGTGCCAGCAGCTTATACGGGGAAGAGACCCAGTACTTC.

The chain has TRBV11-2 and TRBJ2-3; 7 bases map to TRBD1. Germline CDR1 SGHAT, CDR2 FQNNGV. The CDR3 spans 13 residues. V shed 6 bases and J 4 bases; nucleotides not matched to a gene: 4. CDR3 coding DNA: TGTGCCAGCAGGGGACAGAGTTCAGATACGCAGTATTTT. It specifies CASRGQSSDTQYF.

The chain couples TRBV19 to TRBJ2-1; a weak D match, TRBD1 (7 bases). CDR3 length equals 15 residues. Germline assignment: CDR1 LNHDA and CDR2 SQIVND (reference sequence). V lost 6 bases, J lost 10 bases, and 22 bases lay in between. The CDR3: CASREGATLPWEQFF. The CDR3 DNA is TGTGCCAGTAGGGAGGGGGCTACACTTCCTTGGGAGCAGTTCTTC.

The V call is TRBV4-2, the J call TRBJ2-5, with a weak D call TRBD1 (6 bases). Trimming pared 4 bases from V and 5 bases from J, leaving 20 bases between. This CDR3 is built from 16 residues. Per germline, CDR1 LGHNA and CDR2 YNFKEQ. The CDR3 coding sequence is TGTGCCAGCAGCCTCACGGGGTCAGGGGTCCGGGAGACCCAGTACTTC. Translating gives CASSLTGSGVRETQYF.

V and J are TRBV14 and TRBJ2-3, with TRBD2 as a possible D gene (6 bases). The V and J ends lost 4 bases and 2 bases respectively, with 10 bases between them. This CDR3 comprises 14 residues. Germline CDR1 and CDR2: SGHDN and FVKESK. CDR3 DNA sequence: TGTGCCAGCAGCCGGGGACTGGCCACAGATACGCAGTATTTT. Its translation: CASSRGLATDTQYF.

The chain joins TRBV6-5 to TRBJ2-3; 7 bases are shared with TRBD2. The CDR3 loop spans 14 amino acids. V gave up 7 bases and J gave up 4 bases; unmatched junction bases: 8. Germline CDR1 and CDR2: MNHEY and SVGAGI. CDR3: CASIRGLVADTQYF. CDR3 bases: TGTGCCAGCATCCGAGGACTAGTAGCAGATACGCAGTATTTT.

This sequence joins TRBV7-6 and TRBJ2-5; 8 bases fit TRBD2. V was clipped by 5 bases and J by 7 bases; unmatched bases: 9. The germline V gene encodes CDR1 SGHVS and CDR2 FNYEAQ. The CDR3 consists of 14 residues. The CDR3 is CASSIGLARRTQYF. The CDR3 DNA follows: TGTGCCAGCAGCATTGGACTAGCCCGAAGGACCCAGTACTTC.